The 21 T cell receptor beta chains presented below share a single source sample, sequenced in a study of cytomegalovirus exposure and HLA in healthy donors. Primers for the PCR totalled 60 Vbeta and 13 Jbeta. The data were produced by immunoSEQ multiplex PCR, yet TCRdb's version contains in-frame clones alone and is incomplete. The repertoire consists of about 230,000 clones, with approximately 84% occurring once and the leading ten covering about 0.6%. The sequencing sample was made of PBMCs. The receptors originated from a woman in her thirties or forties in good health and CMV-seronegative.

CDR3: CASSPPTASYEQYF. CDR3 DNA: TGTGCCAGCTCACCACCAACTGCTTCCTACGAGCAGTACTTC. The V and J genes are TRBV18 and TRBJ2-7; D is ambiguous. Trimming removed 0 bases from V and 1 base from J, with 7 bases in between. Germline V lookup: CDR1 KGHSH, CDR2 LQKENI. CDR3 length equals 14 residues. The variable domain in full, completed from reference TRBV18 and TRBJ2-7, reads NAGVMQNPRHLVRRRGQEARLRCSPMKGHSHVYWYRQLPEEGLKFMVYLQKENIIDESGMPKERFSAEFPKEGPSILRIQQVVRGDSAAYFCASSPPTASYEQYFGPGTRLTVT.

The V and J genes are TRBV28 and TRBJ1-5; TRBD1 matches 8 bases. Germline assignment: CDR1 MDHEN and CDR2 SYDVKM. The CDR3 extends over 16 amino acids. The V and J ends lost 6 bases and 6 bases, in that order; junction bases with no gene match: 13. The CDR3 nucleotides are TGTGCCAGCAGCCCCCCTCTACAGGGGGGCTTTCAGCCCCAGCATTTT. Its translation: CASSPPLQGGFQPQHF.

The chain employs TRBV7-8 and TRBJ2-1; the match to TRBD2 covers 7 bases. Germline V gives CDR1 SGHVS, CDR2 FQNEAQ. The V gene end was trimmed by 5 bases and the J gene end by 10 bases; junction bases not matched to a gene: 14. The CDR3 runs to 15 residues. The CDR3 region has the DNA TGTGCCAGCAGCCCTGGGACTCTACCCGGGGGGGAGCAGTTCTTC. It is translated as CASSPGTLPGGEQFF.

The chain links TRBV5-4 to TRBJ2-5; TRBD2 matches at 8 bases. From germline, CDR1 is SGHNT and CDR2 YYREEE (reference sequence). The CDR3 has 14 amino acids. The J segment lost 2 bases and the V segment lost 4 bases, leaving 4 bases of the junction unmatched. The CDR3 loop is CASSDGTRQETQYF. DNA of the CDR3: TGTGCCAGCAGCGATGGGACTAGACAAGAGACCCAGTACTTC.

The rearrangement joins TRBV7-9 to TRBJ2-7; no definite D call. Trimming cost V 1 base and J 0 bases, with 4 bases left between them. In germline, CDR1 is SEHNR, CDR2 FQNEAQ (reference sequence). CDR3 size: 13 residues. CDR3 nucleotide sequence: TGTGCCAGCAGCTTAGAGCTCTCCTACGAGCAGTACTTC. As protein: CASSLELSYEQYF.

The chain has TRBV9 and TRBJ2-3, with TRBD2 as a possible D gene (7 bases). Trimming cost V 3 bases and J 4 bases, with 12 bases left between them. Germline CDR1 is SGDLS and CDR2 is YYNGEE. This CDR3 contains 14 residues. CDR3 DNA sequence: TGTGCCAGCAGCGGGGGGGGGCAGTCAGATACGCAGTATTTT. This codes for CASSGGGQSDTQYF. Combining the CDR3 with reference TRBV9 and TRBJ2-3 gives the whole variable domain DSGVTQTPKHLITATGQRVTLRCSPRSGDLSVYWYQQSLDQGLQFLIQYYNGEERAKGNILERFSAQQFPDLHSELNLSSLELGDSALYFCASSGGGQSDTQYFGPGTRLTVL.

The rearrangement uses TRBV4-3 and TRBJ2-3; 8 bases map to TRBD2. In germline, CDR1 is LGHNA, CDR2 YSLEER. J lost 2 bases, V lost 1 base, and 14 bases had no gene match. This CDR3 has 19 amino acids. The CDR3 reads CASSQAPGGRTTLTDTQYF. The CDR3 nucleotides read TGCGCCAGCAGCCAAGCGCCGGGGGGGCGCACCACACTCACAGATACGCAGTATTTT.

In this sample, this clone turned up once. V usage is TRBV6-6 and J usage is TRBJ2-5; D may be TRBD2 (6 bases). Near its end, the DNA agrees better with TRBJ2-7, so the J call may be wrong. CDR3 length equals 13 residues. Germline V gene sequence: CDR1 MNHNY, CDR2 SVGAGI (reference sequence). The chain's CDR3 is CASSSTGEYEQYF. CDR3 bases: TGTGCCAGCAGTTCGACGGGAGAGTACGAGCAGTACTTC.

The V gene is TRBV2, the J gene TRBJ2-1; TRBD2 aligns across 10 bases. CDR1 is SNHLY, CDR2 FYNNEI, per germline. The junction had 10 bases not matched to a gene; V was cut back by 4 bases and J by 1 base. The CDR3 covers 18 residues. CDR3 protein: CASSGSGERGGSYNEQFF. The CDR3 DNA reads as TGTGCCAGCAGTGGATCCGGGGAGCGGGGGGGTTCCTACAATGAGCAGTTCTTC.

This sequence joins TRBV6-5 and TRBJ1-1; 9 nucleotides match TRBD1. CDR1 is MNHEY and CDR2 is SVGAGI in the germline V gene. Trimming took 6 bases from V and 7 from J; bases not matched to a gene: 6. The CDR3 extends over 13 amino acids. CDR3 region: CASRKGQGREAFF. The CDR3 DNA sequence: TGTGCCAGCAGAAAGGGACAGGGCCGTGAAGCTTTCTTT.

Note on this clone: The identical CDR3 is also encoded by other nucleotide sequences in the sample. V is TRBV6-5 and J is TRBJ1-2; D may be TRBD1 (5 bases). CDR3 length: 15 amino acids. V was pared by 1 base and J by 1 base, with 10 bases between. Germline V gene lookup returns CDR1 MNHEY and CDR2 SVGAGI. The CDR3 reads CASSYFKGFNYGYTF. DNA of the CDR3: TGTGCCAGCAGTTACTTTAAGGGGTTTAACTATGGCTACACCTTC.

The genes are TRBV19 and TRBJ2-5, with TRBD1 matching over 10 bases. The CDR3 runs 14 residues. The germline CDR1 and CDR2 sequences are LNHDA and SQIVND (reference sequence). V dropped 4 bases and J dropped 3; count of bases not matched to a gene: 2. The CDR3 sequence: CASSTGTGEETQYF. The CDR3 nucleotides are TGTGCCAGTAGTACCGGGACAGGGGAAGAGACCCAGTACTTC.

The rearrangement joins TRBV15 to TRBJ1-5, with D perhaps matching TRBD1 (5 bases). The V and J ends lost 3 bases and 7 bases respectively, with 13 bases between them. This CDR3 has 14 residues. Germline V gene sequence: CDR1 LNHNV, CDR2 YYDKDF (reference sequence). The CDR3 is CATSSVTGGQPQHF. The CDR3 region has the DNA TGTGCCACCAGCAGTGTAACAGGTGGGCAGCCCCAGCATTTT.

The chain has TRBV2 and TRBJ1-5, with 8 positions matching TRBD1. The CDR3 runs 13 residues. Trimming cost V 10 bases and J 5 bases; bases outside gene matches: 7. Germline assignment: CDR1 SNHLY and CDR2 FYNNEI. CDR3 amino acids: CAISDREDQPQHF. In nucleotides, the CDR3 is TGTGCCATCTCGGACAGGGAGGATCAGCCCCAGCATTTT. The whole variable domain, filled in from reference TRBV2 and TRBJ1-5, reads EPEVTQTPSHQVTQMGQEVILRCVPISNHLYFYWYRQILGQKVEFLVSFYNNEISEKSEIFDDQFSVERPDGSNFTLKIRSTKLEDSAMYFCAISDREDQPQHFGDGTRLSIL.

This rearrangement joins TRBV6-6 to TRBJ1-4; 7 bases map to TRBD1. V lost 9 bases to trimming and J lost 5 bases; unmatched junction nucleotides: 12. This CDR3 is built from 15 residues. Germline V gene data show CDR1 as MNHNY and CDR2 as SVGAGI (reference sequence). CDR3 sequence (DNA): TGTGCCAGTCATTCCAAGGGGGCGCGGAATGAAAAACTGTTTTTT. Its protein is CASHSKGARNEKLFF.

The V call is TRBV27, the J call TRBJ2-7; 12 bases are a match to TRBD1. The CDR3 contains 16 residues. CDR1 and CDR2 (germline): MNHEY, SMNVEV (reference sequence). The junction had 5 bases not matched to a gene; V was cut back by 2 bases and J by 3 bases. DNA of the CDR3: TGTGCCAGCAGTTTAGGGACAGGGGGCGATCGCTACGAGCAGTACTTC. Its translation is CASSLGTGGDRYEQYF.

This clone was counted a few times. The CDR3: CASRHRGNQPQHF. The CDR3 DNA follows: TGTGCCAGCCGACACAGGGGAAATCAGCCCCAGCATTTT. The chain joins TRBV19 to TRBJ1-5; 7 bases align to TRBD1. The CDR3 is made up of 13 amino acids. The junction had 6 bases not matched to a gene; V was cut back by 9 bases and J by 4 bases. Per the germline V gene, CDR1 is LNHDA and CDR2 is SQIVND (reference sequence).

This clone has just one count. The rearrangement joins TRBV2 to TRBJ2-2, with 9 bases matching TRBD2. CDR1 and CDR2 from the germline V gene are SNHLY and FYNNEI. With V trimmed by 6 bases and J by 6 bases, 8 bases remained unmatched. The CDR3 consists of 15 residues. The CDR3 protein is CASRLGLAGAGELFF. Written as DNA, the CDR3 is TGTGCCAGCAGGCTGGGACTAGCAGGCGCCGGGGAGCTGTTTTTT.

This chain links TRBV7-8 with TRBJ1-6; the D gene is possibly TRBD1 (6 bases). V was trimmed by 2 bases and J by 7 bases, leaving 21 bases between them. CDR3 size: 18 residues. Germline V gene data show CDR1 as SGHVS and CDR2 as FQNEAQ. The CDR3 region has the DNA TGTGCCAGCAGCTTAAGATTGTATTGGGGGGGCGAAAATTCACCCCTCCACTTT. It specifies CASSLRLYWGGENSPLHF.

The chain couples TRBV5-6 to TRBJ1-1; 7 positions match TRBD1. V shed 0 bases, J shed 1 base, and the junction held 3 bases outside the gene matches. Looked up from germline, CDR1 is SGHDT and CDR2 is YYEEEE. The CDR3 is made up of 15 amino acids. CDR3 nucleotide sequence: TGTGCCAGCAGCTTGGCCAGACAGGGGAACACTGAAGCTTTCTTT. Protein: CASSLARQGNTEAFF.

The V call is TRBV19, the J call TRBJ2-7; 9 bases line up with TRBD1. The V gene end was trimmed by 10 bases and the J gene end by 2 bases; junction bases not matched to a gene: 18. The CDR3 is 17 residues long. Germline V gene lookup returns CDR1 LNHDA and CDR2 SQIVND (reference sequence). This CDR3 reads CATSQHGADRGTYEQYF. The CDR3 DNA sequence: TGTGCCACCTCACAACACGGGGCGGACAGGGGCACCTACGAGCAGTACTTC.